These 10 T cell receptor beta chains were sequenced from one sample in a study of T cell responses to AZD1222 COVID-19 vaccine. The assay was immunoSEQ multiplex PCR, and TCRdb's table has in-frame clones only and misses some. Of 70,000 to 90,000 clones listed, around 85% were seen once; the top ten hold 9% to 14%. The specimen was peripheral blood, collected 28 days after the second AZD1222 dose. The receptors were sampled from an adult who received the AZD1222 COVID-19 vaccine.

This clone was counted a single time. V usage is TRBV4-1 and J usage is TRBJ2-6, with 11 bases identical to TRBD1. The germline gives CDR1 MGHRA, CDR2 YSYEKL. The CDR3 loop spans 17 amino acids. Trimming at V came to 4 bases and at J to 4 bases, leaving 6 bases not matched to a gene. The CDR3 nucleotides read TGCGCCAGCAGCCTCCGGGACAGGGGGTTAGGGGCCAACGTCCTGACTTTC. Translating gives CASSLRDRGLGANVLTF.

The CDR3 is CASIFQASAPYGYTF. The CDR3 coding sequence is TGTGCCAGCATATTTCAAGCCAGCGCACCTTATGGCTACACCTTC. The V and J genes are TRBV3-1 (or the pseudogene TRBV3-2) and TRBJ1-2, with D uncertain. This CDR3 has 15 residues. Trimming stripped 7 bases from V and 5 bases from J, with 20 bases between. Germline-derived CDR1 and CDR2 are LGHDT and YNNKEL (reference sequence).

This sequence joins TRBV10-2 and TRBJ1-1; the D is unclear. Trimming removed 5 bases at V and 0 bases at J, with 7 bases between. The CDR3 loop spans 13 amino acids. Germline V gene data show CDR1 as WSHSY and CDR2 as SAAADI. Here the CDR3 DNA reads TGCGCCAGCAGTCCGGCCGTGAACACTGAAGCTTTCTTT. Translated, it gives CASSPAVNTEAFF.

This clone was seen only once. The chain links TRBV29-1 to TRBJ2-5; possible D gene TRBD1, 5 bases. V was trimmed by 8 bases and J by 5 bases, leaving 18 bases between them. The length of the CDR3 is 13 residues. Germline V gene lookup returns CDR1 SQVTM and CDR2 ANQGSEA. The CDR3 protein is CSLRQNSRETQYF. DNA for the CDR3: TGCAGCCTACGACAGAACTCTCGTGAGACCCAGTACTTC.

This clone was counted once. J is TRBJ1-5 and V is TRBV28, with D hard to call. The CDR3 is 14 residues long. The germline V gene has CDR1 MDHEN and CDR2 SYDVKM. Deletions cut 3 bases from V and 2 bases from J, with 8 bases between. The CDR3 sequence: CASSFAVGNQPQHF. DNA for the CDR3: TGTGCCAGCAGTTTCGCGGTTGGCAATCAGCCCCAGCATTTT.

The chain combines TRBV2 with TRBJ1-5, with 10 bases lining up with TRBD1. V shed 8 bases, J shed 5 bases, and the junction held 6 bases outside the gene matches. The CDR3 covers 14 residues. CDR1 is SNHLY, CDR2 FYNNEI, per germline. The CDR3 region has the DNA TGTGCCAGCGATTGGGGACAGGGGTATCAGCCCCAGCATTTT. Protein product: CASDWGQGYQPQHF.

V usage is TRBV4-3 and J usage is TRBJ2-3; 9 bases match TRBD2. The V and J ends lost 7 bases and 6 bases, in that order; junction bases with no gene match: 11. CDR1 and CDR2 from the germline V gene are LGHNA and YSLEER. The CDR3 consists of 15 residues. This CDR3 is CASTAGGRAGDTQYF. CDR3 coding DNA: TGCGCCAGCACTGCAGGCGGGAGGGCCGGGGATACGCAGTATTTT.

The chain links TRBV18 to TRBJ2-2, with D possibly being TRBD1 or TRBD2 (5 bases each). Between the trimmed V and J ends, which lost 2 bases and 4 bases, there was a span of 11 bases. Germline loops: CDR1 KGHSH, CDR2 LQKENI. The CDR3 loop spans 15 amino acids. The CDR3 nucleotides are TGTGCCAGCTCACCAATCCAGGGACCCACCGGGGAGCTGTTTTTT. Protein product: CASSPIQGPTGELFF.

This chain joins TRBV19 and TRBJ2-2; 9 bases map to TRBD2. The CDR3 extends over 16 amino acids. With V trimmed by 3 bases and J by 0 bases, 2 bases remained unmatched. Germline V lookup: CDR1 LNHDA, CDR2 SQIVND (reference sequence). As DNA, the CDR3 is TGTGCCAGTAGTATCCTAGCGGGGACGAACACCGGGGAGCTGTTTTTT. Translating it yields CASSILAGTNTGELFF.

The V and J genes are TRBV18 and TRBJ1-2; TRBD1 agrees at 8 bases. Per germline, CDR1 KGHSH and CDR2 LQKENI. CDR3 size: 15 residues. The V segment lost 0 bases and the J segment 4 bases; nucleotides outside the gene matches: 4. CDR3 protein: CASSPPAGGVYGYTF. The CDR3 DNA is TGTGCCAGCTCACCACCGGCAGGGGGCGTCTATGGCTACACCTTC.